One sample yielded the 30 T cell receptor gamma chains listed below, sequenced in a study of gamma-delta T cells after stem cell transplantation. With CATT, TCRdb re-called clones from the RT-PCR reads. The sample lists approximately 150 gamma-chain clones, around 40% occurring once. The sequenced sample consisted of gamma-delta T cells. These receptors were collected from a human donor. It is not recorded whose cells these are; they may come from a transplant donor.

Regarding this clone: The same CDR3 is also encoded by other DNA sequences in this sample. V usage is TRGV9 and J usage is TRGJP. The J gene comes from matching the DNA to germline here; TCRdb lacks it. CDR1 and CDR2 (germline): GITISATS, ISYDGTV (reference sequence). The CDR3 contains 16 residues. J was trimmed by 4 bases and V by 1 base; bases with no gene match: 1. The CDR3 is CALWEVQELGKKIKVF. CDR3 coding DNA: TGTGCCTTGTGGGAGGTTCAAGAGTTGGGCAAAAAAATCAAGGTATTT.

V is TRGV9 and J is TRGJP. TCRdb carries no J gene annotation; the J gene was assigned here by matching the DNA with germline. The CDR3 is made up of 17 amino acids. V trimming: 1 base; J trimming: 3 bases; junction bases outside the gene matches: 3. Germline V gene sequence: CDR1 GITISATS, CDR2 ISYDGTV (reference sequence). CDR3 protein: CALWEVPQELGKKIKVF. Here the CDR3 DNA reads TGTGCCTTGTGGGAGGTCCCGCAAGAGTTGGGCAAAAAAATCAAGGTATTT.

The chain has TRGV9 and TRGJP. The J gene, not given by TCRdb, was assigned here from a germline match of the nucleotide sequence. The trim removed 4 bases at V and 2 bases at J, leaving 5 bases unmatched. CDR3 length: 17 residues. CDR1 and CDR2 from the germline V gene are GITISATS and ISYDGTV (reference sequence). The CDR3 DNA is TGTGCCTTGTGGGATCAAAGGCAAGAGTTGGGCAAAAAAATCAAGGTATTT. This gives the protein CALWDQRQELGKKIKVF.

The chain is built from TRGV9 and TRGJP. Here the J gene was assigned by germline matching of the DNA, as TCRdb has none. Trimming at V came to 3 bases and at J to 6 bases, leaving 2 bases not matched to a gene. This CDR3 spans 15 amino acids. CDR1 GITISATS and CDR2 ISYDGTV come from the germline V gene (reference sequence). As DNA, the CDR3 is TGTGCCTTGTGGGAGCCAGAGTTGGGCAAAAAAATCAAGGTATTT. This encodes CALWEPELGKKIKVF.

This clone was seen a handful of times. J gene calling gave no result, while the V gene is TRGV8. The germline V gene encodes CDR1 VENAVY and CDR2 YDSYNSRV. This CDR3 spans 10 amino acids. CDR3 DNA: TGTGCCACCTGGGATAGTTGCGGACTCTTT. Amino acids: CATWDSCGLF.

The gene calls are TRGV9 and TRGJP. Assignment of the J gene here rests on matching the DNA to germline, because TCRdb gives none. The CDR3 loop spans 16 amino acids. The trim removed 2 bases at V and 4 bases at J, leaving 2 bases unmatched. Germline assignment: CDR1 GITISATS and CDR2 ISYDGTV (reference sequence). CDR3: CALWEGQELGKKIKVF. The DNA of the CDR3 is TGTGCCTTGTGGGAGGGCCAAGAGTTGGGCAAAAAAATCAAGGTATTT.

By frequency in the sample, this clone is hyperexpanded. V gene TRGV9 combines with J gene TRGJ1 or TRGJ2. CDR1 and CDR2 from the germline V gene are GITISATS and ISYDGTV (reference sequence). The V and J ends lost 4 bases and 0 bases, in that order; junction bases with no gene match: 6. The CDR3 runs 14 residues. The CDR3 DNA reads TGTGCCTTGTGGGATGCAGCGAATTATTATAAGAAACTCTTT. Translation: CALWDAANYYKKLF.

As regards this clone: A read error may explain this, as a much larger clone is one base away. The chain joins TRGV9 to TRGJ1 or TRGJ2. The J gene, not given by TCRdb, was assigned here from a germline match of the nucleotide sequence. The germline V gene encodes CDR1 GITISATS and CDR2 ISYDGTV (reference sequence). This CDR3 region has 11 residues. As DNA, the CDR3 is TGTGCCTGGTGGGAGGAATATAAGAAACTCTTT. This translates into CAWWEEYKKLF.

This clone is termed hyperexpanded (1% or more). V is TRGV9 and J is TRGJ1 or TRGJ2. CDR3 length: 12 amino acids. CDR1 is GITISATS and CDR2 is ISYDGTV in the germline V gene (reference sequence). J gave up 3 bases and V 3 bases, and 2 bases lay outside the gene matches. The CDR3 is CALWETYYKKLF. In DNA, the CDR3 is TGTGCCTTGTGGGAGACTTATTATAAGAAACTCTTT.

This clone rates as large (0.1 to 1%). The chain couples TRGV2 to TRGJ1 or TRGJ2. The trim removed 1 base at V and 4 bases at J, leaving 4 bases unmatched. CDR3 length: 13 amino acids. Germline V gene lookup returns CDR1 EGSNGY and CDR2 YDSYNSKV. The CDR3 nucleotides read TGTGCCACCTGGGACGGAATCTATTATAAGAAACTCTTT. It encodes CATWDGIYYKKLF.

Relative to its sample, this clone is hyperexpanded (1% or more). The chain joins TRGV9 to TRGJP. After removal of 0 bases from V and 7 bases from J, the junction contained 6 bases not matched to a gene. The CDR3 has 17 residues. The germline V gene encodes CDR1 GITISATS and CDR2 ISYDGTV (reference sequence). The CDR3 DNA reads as TGTGCCTTGTGGGAGGTGGTAAGGGAGTTGGGCAAAAAAATCAAGGTATTT. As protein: CALWEVVRELGKKIKVF.

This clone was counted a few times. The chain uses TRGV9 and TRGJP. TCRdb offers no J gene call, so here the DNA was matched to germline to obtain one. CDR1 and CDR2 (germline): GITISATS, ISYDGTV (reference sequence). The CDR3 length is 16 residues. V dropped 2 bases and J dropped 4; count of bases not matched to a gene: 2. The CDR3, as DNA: TGTGCCTTGTGGGAGGCACAAGAGTTGGGCAAAAAAATCAAGGTATTT. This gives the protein CALWEAQELGKKIKVF.

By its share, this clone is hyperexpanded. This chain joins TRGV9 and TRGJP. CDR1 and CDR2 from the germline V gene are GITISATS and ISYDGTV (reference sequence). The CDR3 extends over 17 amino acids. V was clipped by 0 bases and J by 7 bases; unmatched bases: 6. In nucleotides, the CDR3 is TGTGCCTTGTGGGAGGTGCACCTTGAGTTGGGCAAAAAAATCAAGGTATTT. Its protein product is CALWEVHLELGKKIKVF.

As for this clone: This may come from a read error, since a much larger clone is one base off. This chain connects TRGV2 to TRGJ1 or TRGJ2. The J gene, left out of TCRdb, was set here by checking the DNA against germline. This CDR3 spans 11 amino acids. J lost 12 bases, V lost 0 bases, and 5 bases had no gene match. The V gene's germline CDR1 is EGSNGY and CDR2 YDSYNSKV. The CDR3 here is CATWDGPRKLF. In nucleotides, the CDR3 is TGTGCCACCTGGGACGGGCCACGGAAACTCTTT.

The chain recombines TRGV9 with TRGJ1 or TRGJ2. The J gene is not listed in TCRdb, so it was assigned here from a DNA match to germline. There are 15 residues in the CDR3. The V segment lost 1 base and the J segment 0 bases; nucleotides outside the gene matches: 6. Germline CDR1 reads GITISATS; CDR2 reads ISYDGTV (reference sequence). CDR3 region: CALWEVKLNYYKKLF. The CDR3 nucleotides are TGTGCCTTGTGGGAGGTCAAGCTGAATTATTATAAGAAACTCTTT.

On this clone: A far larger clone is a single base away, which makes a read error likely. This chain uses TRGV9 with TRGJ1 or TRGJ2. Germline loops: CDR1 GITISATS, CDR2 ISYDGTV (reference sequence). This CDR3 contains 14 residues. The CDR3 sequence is CALWDAANYHKKLF. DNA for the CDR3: TGTGCCTTGTGGGATGCAGCGAATTATCATAAGAAACTCTTT.

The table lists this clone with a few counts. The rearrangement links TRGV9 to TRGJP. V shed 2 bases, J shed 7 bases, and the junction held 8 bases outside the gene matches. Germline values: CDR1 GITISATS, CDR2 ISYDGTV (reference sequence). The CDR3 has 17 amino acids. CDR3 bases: TGTGCCTTGTGGGAGGCGGAGGGGGAGTTGGGCAAAAAAATCAAGGTATTT. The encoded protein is CALWEAEGELGKKIKVF.

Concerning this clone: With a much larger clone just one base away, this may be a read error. Here the CDR3 reads CALWETYYNKLF. In DNA form, the CDR3 reads TGTGCCTTGTGGGAGACTTATTATAATAAACTCTTT. The J gene is TRGJ1 or TRGJ2; the V gene was not called. The CDR3 extends over 12 amino acids.

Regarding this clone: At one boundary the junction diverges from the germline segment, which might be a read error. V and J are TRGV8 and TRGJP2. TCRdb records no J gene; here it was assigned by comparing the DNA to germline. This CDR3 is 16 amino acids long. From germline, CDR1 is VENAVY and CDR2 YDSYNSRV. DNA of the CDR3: TGTGCCACCTGGGATAGGCGGGAAGGTAGTGATTGGACCAAGACGTTT. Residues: CATWDRREGSDWTKTF.

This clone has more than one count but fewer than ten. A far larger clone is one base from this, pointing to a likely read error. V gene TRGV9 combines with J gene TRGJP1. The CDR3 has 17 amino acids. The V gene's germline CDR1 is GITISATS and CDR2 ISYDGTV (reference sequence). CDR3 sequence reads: CALREVRGNTTGWFKIF. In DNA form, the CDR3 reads TGTGCCTTGCGGGAGGTGCGAGGTAATACCACTGGTTGGTTCAAGATATTT.

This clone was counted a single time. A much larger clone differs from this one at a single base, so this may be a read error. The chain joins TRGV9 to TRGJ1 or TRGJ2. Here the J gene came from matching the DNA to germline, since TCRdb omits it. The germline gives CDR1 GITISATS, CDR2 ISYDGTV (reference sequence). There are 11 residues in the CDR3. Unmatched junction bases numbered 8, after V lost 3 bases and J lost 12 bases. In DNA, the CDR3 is TGTGCCTTGTGGGAGATGCATAGGAAACTCTTT. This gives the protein CALWEMHRKLF.

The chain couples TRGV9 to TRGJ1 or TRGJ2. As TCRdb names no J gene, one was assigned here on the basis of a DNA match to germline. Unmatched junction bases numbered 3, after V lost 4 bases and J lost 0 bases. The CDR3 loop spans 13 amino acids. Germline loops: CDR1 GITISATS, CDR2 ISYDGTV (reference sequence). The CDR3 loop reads CALWDVNYYKKLF. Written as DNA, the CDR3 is TGTGCCTTGTGGGATGTGAATTATTATAAGAAACTCTTT.

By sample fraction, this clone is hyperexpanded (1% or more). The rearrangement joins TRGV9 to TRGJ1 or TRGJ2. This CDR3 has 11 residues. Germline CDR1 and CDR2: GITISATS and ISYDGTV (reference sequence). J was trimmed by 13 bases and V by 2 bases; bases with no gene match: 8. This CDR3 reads CALWEGTVKLF. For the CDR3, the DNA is TGTGCCTTGTGGGAGGGCACGGTCAAACTCTTT.

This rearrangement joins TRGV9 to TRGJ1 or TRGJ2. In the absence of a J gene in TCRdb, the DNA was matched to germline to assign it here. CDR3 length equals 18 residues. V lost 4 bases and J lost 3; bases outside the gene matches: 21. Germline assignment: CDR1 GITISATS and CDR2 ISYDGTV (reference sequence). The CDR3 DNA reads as TGTGCCTTGTGGGATGCGTTAGGTTCTTCAGGTCCTTATTATAAGAAACTCTTT. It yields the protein CALWDALGSSGPYYKKLF.

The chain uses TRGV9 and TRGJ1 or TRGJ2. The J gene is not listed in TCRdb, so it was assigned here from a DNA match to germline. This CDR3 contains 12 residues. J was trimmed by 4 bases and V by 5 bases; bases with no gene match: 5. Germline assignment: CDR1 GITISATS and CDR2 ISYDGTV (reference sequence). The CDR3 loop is CALWGTYYKKLF. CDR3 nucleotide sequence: TGTGCCTTGTGGGGGACGTATTATAAGAAACTCTTT.

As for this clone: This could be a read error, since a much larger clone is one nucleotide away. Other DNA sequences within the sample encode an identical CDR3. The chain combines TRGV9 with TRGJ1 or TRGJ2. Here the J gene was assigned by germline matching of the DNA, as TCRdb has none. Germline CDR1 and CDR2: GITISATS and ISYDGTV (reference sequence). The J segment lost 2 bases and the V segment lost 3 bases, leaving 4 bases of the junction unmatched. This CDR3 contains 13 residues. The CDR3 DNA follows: TGTGCCTTGTGGGAGCCGTATTATTATAAGAAACTCTTT. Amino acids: CALWEPYYYKKLF.

CDR3 DNA: TGTGCCACCTGGTCTGGTTGGTTCAAGATATTT. Encoded protein: CATWSGWFKIF. The chain employs TRGV8 and TRGJP1. The germline V gene encodes CDR1 VENAVY and CDR2 YDSYNSRV. Trimming cost V 6 bases and J 6 bases; bases outside gene matches: 1. This CDR3 comprises 11 residues.

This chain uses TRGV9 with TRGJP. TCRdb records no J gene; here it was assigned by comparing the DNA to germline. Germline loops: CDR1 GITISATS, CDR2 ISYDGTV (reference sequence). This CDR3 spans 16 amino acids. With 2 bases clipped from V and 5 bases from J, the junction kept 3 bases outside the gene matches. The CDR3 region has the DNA TGTGCCTTGTGGGAGGCGAAAGAGTTGGGCAAAAAAATCAAGGTATTT. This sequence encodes CALWEAKELGKKIKVF.

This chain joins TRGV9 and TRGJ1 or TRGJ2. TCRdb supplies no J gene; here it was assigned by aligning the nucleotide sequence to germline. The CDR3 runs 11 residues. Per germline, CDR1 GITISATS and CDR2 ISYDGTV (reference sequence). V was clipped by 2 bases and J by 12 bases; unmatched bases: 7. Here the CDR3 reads CALWEGQAKLF. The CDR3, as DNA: TGTGCCTTGTGGGAGGGACAGGCGAAACTCTTT.

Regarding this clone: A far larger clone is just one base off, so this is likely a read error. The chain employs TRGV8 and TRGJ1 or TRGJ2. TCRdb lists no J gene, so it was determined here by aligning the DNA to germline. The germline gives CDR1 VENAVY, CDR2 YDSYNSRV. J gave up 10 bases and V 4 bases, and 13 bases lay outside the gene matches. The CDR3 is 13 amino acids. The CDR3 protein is CATWERYLGKKLF. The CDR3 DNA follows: TGTGCCACCTGGGAGAGATATCTGGGAAAGAAACTCTTT.